This T cell receptor beta chain comes out of a study of T cell repertoires in cytomegalovirus infection. Turning to the study itself: Newly reported HLA-C-restricted and thoroughly characterized HLA-B-restricted CMV epitopes were employed. It was the public TCR beta signatures that indicated both CMV infection and matching HLA type.

MiXCR, run by TCRdb on the reads, gives a single entry per CDR3 protein. The repertoire includes roughly 310,000 distinct CDR3 sequences, under 35% of them detected once, and 20% sits in the top ten. This CDR3 is 19 amino acids long. From germline, CDR1 is SGHVS and CDR2 FQNEAQ. V was trimmed by 1 base and J by 5 bases, leaving 21 bases between them. Whole-study findings and limits: Carriers of CMV and the relevant HLA type were discriminated by public TCR beta frequency. The study found HLA-C-restricted CMV-specific TCR beta clonotypes dominating the ex vivo response.

This clonotype appeared many times. The antigen is unknown. The TCR originated in a human donor in good health (CMV status not recorded). Some clones in this sample may be carry-over from other donors' samples. V usage is TRBV7-8 and J usage is TRBJ1-6; perhaps TRBD1 as D (6 bases). Source: cultured PBMCs, taken from culture after CMV antigen stimulation. Written as DNA, the CDR3 is TGTGCCAGCAGCTTAGGCCCAGGGGTGCAGGACATCAATAATTCACCCCTCCACTTT. Amino acids: CASSLGPGVQDINNSPLHF.